The T cell receptor beta chain under discussion was sequenced for a study of cytomegalovirus exposure and HLA in healthy donors. The overall study: The same platform was used for the 130 or so validation repertoires and the roughly 670 first-cohort repertoires, a later analysis reported. Broader study findings: The study listed some 160 cytomegalovirus-associated TCR beta chains. Most TCR sequences showed up rarely, but some public TCRs showed up in many donors.

TCRdb keeps only in-frame clones here, not all; method: immunoSEQ multiplex PCR. The sample has around 52,000 clones, approximately 95% seen once. A word on this clone: Antigen unknown.

The CDR3 contains 14 residues. V was cut by 0 bases and J by 3 bases, with 9 bases left in between. Germline V CDR1 and CDR2: WSHSY, SAAADI. Sample: PBMCs. This receptor was taken from a woman aged 18 to 35 in good health and CMV-seronegative. V and J are TRBV10-2 and TRBJ2-7; D unclear. The CDR3 here is CASSESGSDYEQYF. DNA for the CDR3: TGCGCCAGCAGTGAGTCTGGCTCAGACTACGAGCAGTACTTC.